This entry describes one TCR beta chain. Its antigen remains unidentified. The data are from a study of OX40 agonist ivuxolimab in advanced cancers. The wider study: Mean age 60 years, range about 23 to 80; roughly 82% male.

General study results and limits: Compared with CD4+, CD8+ T cells on average had more expanded clones.

The assay was immunoSEQ multiplex PCR, and TCRdb's table has in-frame clones only and misses some. This table has about 96,000 clones, about 92% appearing once. The receptor comes from an adult with an advanced solid tumor such as melanoma, head and neck, liver or kidney cancer. The material sequenced was CD4+ or CD8+ T cells sorted from blood, taken in a trial of the OX40 agonist ivuxolimab.

CDR3 DNA sequence: TGCGCCAGCAGCACCGGACTAGCGGGGGCGGGTAGTGAGCAGTTCTTC. This gives the protein CASSTGLAGAGSEQFF. This chain joins TRBV5-1 and TRBJ2-1; TRBD2 aligns across 13 bases. The CDR3 sequence is 16 residues long. V gave up 4 bases and J gave up 9 bases; unmatched junction bases: 10. Germline values: CDR1 SGHRS, CDR2 YFSETQ.